The 11 T cell receptor beta chains reported below all come from one sample, sequenced in a study of Graves' ophthalmopathy and Graves' hyperthyroidism. Scientists amplified the TCR beta CDR3 regions from RNA transcripts. Second-round multiplex PCR followed a first-round RT-PCR using HTBI primers. Each CDR3 protein gets one entry after TCRdb re-called the multiplex PCR reads with MiXCR. The repertoire holds 680,000 or so distinct CDR3 sequences, 22% seen once, with around 6.5% in the top ten. The sample comprised peripheral blood. These receptors came from a woman aged 18-29 years with stable Graves' hyperthyroidism. Some clones in this sample may be carry-over from other donors' samples.

This clonotype has just a few counts. V is TRBV24-1 and J is TRBJ1-1, with D possibly TRBD1 on 5 matching bases. This CDR3 contains 12 residues. Germline V gives CDR1 KGHDR, CDR2 SFDVKD. V was clipped by 1 base and J by 8 bases, with 7 bases between them. The DNA for the CDR3 is TGTGCCACCAGTGATTTCGGGACCGAAGCTTTCTTT. Protein sequence: CATSDFGTEAFF.

This clonotype was seen only a few times. The gene calls are TRBV11-2 and TRBJ1-1; D is unclear. CDR1 is SGHAT and CDR2 is FQNNGV in the germline V gene. The ends were cut back, 3 bases at V and 7 bases at J, with 12 bases in the middle. The CDR3 extends over 13 amino acids. The DNA for the CDR3 is TGTGCCAGCAGCTTGGGGTTGGGTGGTGAAGCTTTCTTT. Protein product: CASSLGLGGEAFF.

There are many counts of this clonotype. The V call is TRBV20-1, the J call TRBJ2-5; perhaps TRBD2 as D (7 bases). The CDR3 is 11 amino acids. Germline CDR1 DFQATT, CDR2 SNEGSKA (reference sequence). Trimming took 6 bases from V and 7 from J, leaving 12 bases between them. The CDR3: CSAGQRGTQYF. In DNA form, the CDR3 reads TGCAGTGCCGGACAGCGGGGGACCCAGTACTTC.

This clonotype occurred many times. The chain recombines TRBV19 with TRBJ1-5, with a possible D match to TRBD1 (5 bases). Germline V lookup: CDR1 LNHDA, CDR2 SQIVND (reference sequence). V was pared by 3 bases and J by 2 bases, with 11 bases between. The CDR3 is made up of 15 amino acids. The CDR3 here is CASSMRGTRNQPQHF. The CDR3 DNA is TGTGCCAGTAGTATGCGGGGGACCCGCAATCAGCCCCAGCATTTT.

This clonotype was observed a few times. V usage is TRBV3-1 and J usage is TRBJ1-1, with D tentatively TRBD1 (5 bases). The V end was cut by 1 base, the J end by 7 bases, with 7 bases between. This CDR3 region has 12 residues. Germline V lookup: CDR1 LGHDT, CDR2 YNNKEL (reference sequence). In nucleotides, the CDR3 is TGTGCCAGCAGCCAAGTGCAGGGTGAAGCTTTCTTT. Its translation: CASSQVQGEAFF.

With respect to this clonotype: A read error may explain this, as a much larger clone is one base away. V is TRBV20-1 and J is TRBJ2-7; D call uncertain. The germline V gene has CDR1 DFQATT and CDR2 SNEGSKA (reference sequence). The V end was cut by 3 bases, the J end by 4 bases, with 7 bases between. The CDR3 sequence is 11 residues long. Here the CDR3 DNA reads TGCAGTGCTAGTAAATCTTACGAGCAGTACTTC. Translation gives CSASKSYEQYF.

The sample holds many counts of this clonotype. This rearrangement joins TRBV14 to TRBJ2-7, with 8 bases lining up with TRBD1. The CDR3 contains 13 residues. With V trimmed by 4 bases and J by 7 bases, 6 bases remained unmatched. The germline gives CDR1 SGHDN, CDR2 FVKESK. The CDR3: CASSPRQGREQYF. CDR3 nucleotides: TGTGCCAGCAGCCCCCGACAGGGGAGGGAGCAGTACTTC. The whole variable domain, remainder taken from reference TRBV14 and TRBJ2-7, is EAGVTQFPSHSVIEKGQTVTLRCDPISGHDNLYWYRRVMGKEIKFLLHFVKESKQDESGMPNNRFLAERTGGTYSTLKVQPAELEDSGVYFCASSPRQGREQYFGPGTRLTVT.

This clonotype has ten or more counts. The V and J genes are TRBV7-2 and TRBJ2-3; 8 nucleotides align to TRBD2. In germline, CDR1 is SGHTA, CDR2 FQGNSA. J gave up 6 bases and V 5 bases, and 7 bases lay outside the gene matches. This CDR3 has 14 amino acids. CDR3 residues: CASSRAGAADTQYF. The CDR3 DNA reads as TGTGCCAGCAGCCGAGCGGGGGCGGCGGATACGCAGTATTTT.

This clonotype was found a few times. A much larger clone lies one base from this, so it may be a read error. This sequence joins TRBV28 and TRBJ2-7; D not resolved. Germline V gene lookup returns CDR1 MDHEN and CDR2 SYDVKM. The CDR3 is 11 residues long. V was shortened by 6 bases and J by 3 bases, with 6 bases between the two germline ends. CDR3 DNA sequence: TGTGCCAGCAGAACCTTCTACGAGCAGTACTTC. Its translation: CASRTFYEQYF.

The chain combines TRBV20-1 with TRBJ2-7, with 8 nucleotides matching TRBD1. Germline trimming cut 1 base from V and 2 bases from J; bases unmatched to any gene: 7. The CDR3 is 15 residues long. CDR1 is DFQATT, CDR2 SNEGSKA, per germline (reference sequence). CDR3 DNA sequence: TGCAGTGCTAGAGGCCGGGACAGGTTTACCTACGAGCAGTACTTC. Its protein is CSARGRDRFTYEQYF.

The gene calls are TRBV2 and TRBJ1-2, with a tentative D call TRBD1 (6 bases). The CDR3 has 17 amino acids. V was cut by 6 bases and J by 0 bases, with 20 bases left in between. Germline loops: CDR1 SNHLY, CDR2 FYNNEI. CDR3 DNA: TGTGCCAGCAGCGGAACAGGGACGGATCACACTAACTATGGCTACACCTTC. Translated, it gives CASSGTGTDHTNYGYTF.